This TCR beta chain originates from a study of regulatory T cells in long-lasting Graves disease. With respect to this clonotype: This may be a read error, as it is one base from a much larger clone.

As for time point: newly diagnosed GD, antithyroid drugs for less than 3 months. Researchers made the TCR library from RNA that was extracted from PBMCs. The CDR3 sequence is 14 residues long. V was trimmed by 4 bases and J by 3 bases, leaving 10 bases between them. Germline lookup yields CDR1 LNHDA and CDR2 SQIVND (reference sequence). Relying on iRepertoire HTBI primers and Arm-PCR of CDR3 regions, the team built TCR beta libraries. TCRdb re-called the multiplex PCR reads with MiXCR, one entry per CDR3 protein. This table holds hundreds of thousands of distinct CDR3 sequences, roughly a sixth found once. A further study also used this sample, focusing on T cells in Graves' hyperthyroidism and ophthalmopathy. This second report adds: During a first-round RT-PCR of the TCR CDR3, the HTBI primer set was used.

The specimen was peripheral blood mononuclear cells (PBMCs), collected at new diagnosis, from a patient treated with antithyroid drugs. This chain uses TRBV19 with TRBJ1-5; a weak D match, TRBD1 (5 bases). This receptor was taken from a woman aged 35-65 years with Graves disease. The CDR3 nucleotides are TGTGCCAGTAGTACAGGGTTTAACAATCAGCCCCAGCATTTT. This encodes CASSTGFNNQPQHF.